One sample yielded the 28 T cell receptor beta chains listed below, sequenced in a study of CD8+ T cells in alopecia areata. Treatment specified: oral pan-JAK inhibitor, 5-10 mg twice daily. RNA, once extracted, was reverse transcribed into cDNA for use as the sequencing template. Sequencing was performed with immunoSEQ multiplex PCR; in TCRdb, only in-frame clones are kept and a portion is missing. The profile shows about 190,000 clones, about three fifths of them singletons. The sequencing here drew on CD4+ T cells sorted from blood, taken at week 4, from a patient treated with tofacitinib. The receptors stem from a human donor with alopecia areata.

This chain joins TRBV21-1 and TRBJ1-2. TRBV21-1 constitutes a pseudogene. This CDR3 comprises 11 residues. The chain's CDR3 is CASSKKEAVTF. In DNA, the CDR3 is TGTGCCAGCAGCAAAAAGGAGGCGGTCACCTTC.

This clone came up a few times. The chain recombines TRBV7-8 with TRBJ2-5; TRBD2 might be the D (5 bases). The ends were cut back, 0 bases at V and 7 bases at J, with 9 bases in the middle. CDR3 length equals 13 residues. Germline-derived CDR1 and CDR2 are SGHVS and FQNEAQ. In nucleotides, the CDR3 is TGTGCCAGCAGCTTAGCGAGGGAAATGACCCAGTACTTC. It specifies CASSLAREMTQYF.

This chain uses TRBV29-1 with TRBJ2-1, with D perhaps TRBD1 (6 bases). V was trimmed by 7 bases and J by 1 base, leaving 17 bases between them. Germline V lookup: CDR1 SQVTM, CDR2 ANQGSEA. This CDR3 comprises 15 residues. CDR3 bases: TGCAGCGGGGGGCAGGGAGCGATGTCCTACAATGAGCAGTTCTTC. Its protein product is CSGGQGAMSYNEQFF.

The chain recombines TRBV15 with TRBJ2-5; 14 bases are shared with TRBD2. This CDR3 comprises 19 residues. Trimming removed 5 bases from V and 5 bases from J; junction bases left unmatched: 16. The germline V gene encodes CDR1 LNHNV and CDR2 YYDKDF (reference sequence). CDR3: CATSGYPGLAGEGEETQYF. The CDR3 DNA reads as TGTGCCACCAGCGGCTACCCGGGACTAGCGGGAGAGGGAGAGGAGACCCAGTACTTC.

The J gene is TRBJ2-3, the V gene TRBV6-6; a weak D match, TRBD1 (7 bases). The V end lost 7 bases, the J end lost 0 bases, and 17 bases lay between the germline ends. Per germline, CDR1 MNHNY and CDR2 SVGAGI (reference sequence). There are 16 residues in the CDR3. The CDR3 DNA follows: TGTGCCAGCACTTCGAGGGCGGGACAGAGCACAGATACGCAGTATTTT. Protein: CASTSRAGQSTDTQYF.

The rearrangement links TRBV7-2 to TRBJ2-1, with 8 bases lining up with TRBD2. J lost 9 bases, V lost 8 bases, and 6 bases had no gene match. Germline V gives CDR1 SGHTA, CDR2 FQGNSA. The CDR3 spans 12 residues. The DNA of the CDR3 is TGTGCCAGCCGTTCGGGAGGGGCTGAGCAGTTCTTC. It codes for CASRSGGAEQFF.

The chain employs TRBV28 and TRBJ2-5; D possibly corresponds to TRBD1 (6 bases). Per the germline V gene, CDR1 is MDHEN and CDR2 is SYDVKM. The CDR3 extends over 15 amino acids. V was clipped by 4 bases and J by 3 bases, with 15 bases between them. The CDR3 region has the DNA TGTGCCAGCAGTTCTCGCAGGGGCGGAAAAGAGACCCAGTACTTC. It codes for CASSSRRGGKETQYF.

The chain couples TRBV29-1 to TRBJ1-1; no clear D. Trimming stripped 2 bases from V and 0 bases from J, with 10 bases between. The CDR3 sequence is 14 residues long. The V gene's germline CDR1 is SQVTM and CDR2 ANQGSEA. CDR3 region: CSVEPGLLNTEAFF. The CDR3 DNA is TGCAGCGTTGAACCCGGACTTTTGAACACTGAAGCTTTCTTT.

The rearrangement links TRBV29-1 to TRBJ2-7; TRBD2 is a possible D gene (6 bases). This CDR3 region has 11 residues. CDR1 is SQVTM and CDR2 is ANQGSEA in the germline V gene. V lost 7 bases, J lost 3 bases, and 10 bases lay in between. The CDR3 region is CSANSGYEQYF. The CDR3 DNA follows: TGCAGCGCCAATAGCGGCTACGAGCAGTACTTC.

This chain uses TRBV4-3 with TRBJ2-5; 9 nucleotides line up with TRBD2. The CDR3 has 15 amino acids. CDR1 is LGHNA, CDR2 YSLEER, per germline. The junction had 8 bases not matched to a gene; V was cut back by 4 bases and J by 5 bases. CDR3 protein: CASSRHSGSGETQYF. The CDR3 bases are TGCGCCAGCAGCCGCCATAGCGGGAGCGGGGAGACCCAGTACTTC.

This CDR3 is CAWSPFPRTEAFF. CDR3 nucleotides: TGTGCCTGGAGTCCCTTCCCTCGCACTGAAGCTTTCTTT. The rearrangement joins TRBV30 to TRBJ1-1; D ambiguous. The V end was cut by 2 bases, the J end by 4 bases, with 11 bases between. The CDR3 totals 13 residues. From germline, CDR1 is GTSNPN and CDR2 SVGIG (reference sequence).

The chain combines TRBV7-2 with TRBJ2-2, with 10 nucleotides matching TRBD1. The junction had 13 bases not matched to a gene; V was cut back by 4 bases and J by 5 bases. Germline CDR1 SGHTA, CDR2 FQGNSA. CDR3 length: 18 residues. The DNA for the CDR3 is TGTGCCAGCAGCTCCCAGACAGGGGGCGGACGAGTTACCGGGGAGCTGTTTTTT. Its protein is CASSSQTGGGRVTGELFF.

The rearrangement uses TRBV29-1 and TRBJ1-2; D is uncertain. The germline V gene encodes CDR1 SQVTM and CDR2 ANQGSEA. With 4 bases removed from V and 2 bases from J, the gap between germline ends came to 8 bases. This CDR3 contains 12 residues. The DNA for the CDR3 is TGCAGCGTTGTGCCCAGCAACTATGGCTACACCTTC. Protein sequence: CSVVPSNYGYTF. Filled out from reference TRBV29-1 and TRBJ1-2, the complete variable domain reads SAVISQKPSRDICQRGTSLTIQCQVDSQVTMMFWYRQQPGQSLTLIATANQGSEATYESGFVIDKFPISRPNLTFSTLTVSNMSPEDSSIYLCSVVPSNYGYTFGSGTRLTVV.

In the case of this clone: The sample holds other DNA sequences that translate to the same CDR3. The genes are TRBV13 and TRBJ2-3; no firm D call. Germline V CDR1 and CDR2: PRHDT, FYEKMQ (reference sequence). This CDR3 contains 13 residues. Trimming cost V 4 bases and J 2 bases, with 7 bases left between them. The CDR3 spells CASSSTLTDTQYF. CDR3 DNA sequence: TGTGCCAGCAGCTCCACTCTCACAGATACGCAGTATTTT.

This chain connects TRBV29-1 to TRBJ2-3, with 8 positions matching TRBD1. The CDR3 has 15 residues. Trimming removed 5 bases from V and 2 bases from J; junction bases left unmatched: 9. Germline-derived CDR1 and CDR2 are SQVTM and ANQGSEA. The CDR3 DNA follows: TGCAGCGTTCCTCAGCAGGACAGGGCCACAGATACGCAGTATTTT. It specifies CSVPQQDRATDTQYF.

V usage is TRBV11-2 and J usage is TRBJ1-2; 7 positions match TRBD1. V shed 1 base and J 10 bases; nucleotides not matched to a gene: 3. The CDR3 spans 12 residues. Per the germline V gene, CDR1 is SGHAT and CDR2 is FQNNGV. The CDR3 bases are TGTGCCAGCAGCTTAGCCCAGGGGGACTACACCTTC. Amino acid sequence: CASSLAQGDYTF. The full variable domain, rest sourced from reference TRBV11-2 and TRBJ1-2, is EAGVAQSPRYKIIEKRQSVAFWCNPISGHATLYWYQQILGQGPKLLIQFQNNGVVDDSQLPKDRFSAERLKGVDSTLKIQPAKLEDSAVYLCASSLAQGDYTFGSGTRLTVV.

The chain carries TRBV27 and TRBJ2-6; D perhaps matches TRBD1 (6 bases). The CDR3 has 15 residues. The germline V gene encodes CDR1 MNHEY and CDR2 SMNVEV (reference sequence). The V gene lost 6 bases and the J gene lost 1 base, with 10 bases spanning the gap. In DNA, the CDR3 is TGTGCCAGCAGGTCACAGGGTTCTGGGGCCAACGTCCTGACTTTC. This codes for CASRSQGSGANVLTF.

This clone has just a few counts. This chain uses TRBV5-6 with TRBJ2-2; D is undetermined. The V end was cut by 2 bases, the J end by 1 base, with 12 bases between. The V gene's germline CDR1 is SGHDT and CDR2 YYEEEE. The CDR3 contains 16 residues. The CDR3 sequence: CASSFWFRGNTGELFF. DNA for the CDR3: TGTGCCAGCAGCTTTTGGTTTAGAGGGAACACCGGGGAGCTGTTTTTT. Based on the CDR3 plus reference TRBV5-6 and TRBJ2-2, the full variable domain is DAGVTQSPTHLIKTRGQQVTLRCSPKSGHDTVSWYQQALGQGPQFIFQYYEEEERQRGNFPDRFSGHQFPNYSSELNVNALLLGDSALYLCASSFWFRGNTGELFFGEGSRLTVL.

The genes are TRBV4-1 and TRBJ1-5; D possibly corresponds to TRBD1 (5 bases). Germline CDR1 and CDR2: MGHRA and YSYEKL. The CDR3 runs 13 residues. Trimming left V 4 bases short and J 4 bases short, with 8 bases between. The CDR3 nucleotides are TGCGCCAGCAGCCCTCCAGGGAATCAGCCCCAGCATTTT. Translation gives CASSPPGNQPQHF.

The chain combines TRBV9 with TRBJ2-4; maybe TRBD1 (6 bases). This CDR3 has 16 amino acids. Trimming took off 4 bases at V and 4 bases at J, with 18 bases between the two ends. CDR1 is SGDLS and CDR2 is YYNGEE in the germline V gene. This CDR3 is CASSPRLDSSKNIQYF. CDR3 DNA sequence: TGTGCCAGCAGCCCCCGTTTGGACAGCAGTAAAAACATTCAGTACTTC.

This sequence joins TRBV18 and TRBJ2-3; 7 bases are a match to TRBD2. V dropped 3 bases and J dropped 3; count of bases not matched to a gene: 9. Germline V gives CDR1 KGHSH, CDR2 LQKENI. This CDR3 has 16 residues. In DNA, the CDR3 is TGTGCCAGCTCACCGGTGACTAGCCCCAGGACAGATACGCAGTATTTT. Translation gives CASSPVTSPRTDTQYF.

This clone occurred once. The chain is built from TRBV2 and TRBJ2-3; D call uncertain. Between the trimmed V and J ends, which lost 4 bases and 3 bases, there was a span of 8 bases. Germline CDR1 and CDR2: SNHLY and FYNNEI. CDR3 size: 13 residues. This CDR3 is CASSGSRTDTQYF. Written as DNA, the CDR3 is TGTGCCAGCAGTGGATCTAGGACAGATACGCAGTATTTT.

This clone was counted between two and nine times. The chain uses TRBV9 and TRBJ2-5; D is ambiguous. With 4 bases removed from V and 1 base from J, the gap between germline ends came to 11 bases. The CDR3 has 14 amino acids. CDR1 is SGDLS and CDR2 is YYNGEE in the germline V gene. The CDR3 loop is CASSPSPLQETQYF. In nucleotides, the CDR3 is TGTGCCAGCAGCCCGTCGCCACTCCAAGAGACCCAGTACTTC.

The rearrangement joins TRBV29-1 to TRBJ2-5, with D tentatively TRBD1 (5 bases). Germline-derived CDR1 and CDR2 are SQVTM and ANQGSEA. V shed 4 bases and J shed 7 bases, with 16 bases lying between them. This CDR3 is 13 amino acids long. The CDR3 loop reads CSVGTQGTGTQYF. CDR3 nucleotide sequence: TGCAGCGTTGGAACCCAGGGCACGGGGACCCAGTACTTC.

This clone has a handful of counts. The chain couples TRBV2 to TRBJ2-1, with 10 positions matching TRBD2. V was clipped by 8 bases and J by 2 bases; unmatched bases: 3. This CDR3 has 14 residues. The germline V gene encodes CDR1 SNHLY and CDR2 FYNNEI. The CDR3 is CASGTSGTYNEQFF. The DNA of the CDR3 is TGTGCCAGCGGTACTAGCGGGACCTACAATGAGCAGTTCTTC.

The chain employs TRBV27 and TRBJ1-5, with D possibly being TRBD1 (5 bases). V dropped 6 bases and J dropped 0 bases, with 18 bases sitting between them. The CDR3 is 17 residues long. The germline V gene encodes CDR1 MNHEY and CDR2 SMNVEV (reference sequence). CDR3 DNA: TGTGCCAGCAGGGGTGCAGGGTATGTTGATAGCAATCAGCCCCAGCATTTT. Residues: CASRGAGYVDSNQPQHF.

This chain connects TRBV25-1 to TRBJ2-2; weak D call: TRBD2 (6 bases). From germline, CDR1 is MGHDK and CDR2 SYGVNS. V was pared by 3 bases and J by 6 bases, with 11 bases between. The CDR3 length is 14 residues. CDR3 region: CASSEPGGPGELFF. For the CDR3, the DNA is TGTGCCAGCAGTGAGCCCGGAGGGCCCGGGGAGCTGTTTTTT.

This sequence joins TRBV29-1 and TRBJ1-2; D is unclear. Deletions cut 7 bases from V and 5 bases from J, with 17 bases between. The CDR3 is 13 amino acids. In germline, CDR1 is SQVTM, CDR2 ANQGSEA. Written as DNA, the CDR3 is TGCAGCGCCAACCCCGGGATGGGATATGGCTACACCTTC. Its translation is CSANPGMGYGYTF.